The 18 T cell receptor beta chains below come from one sample, sequenced in a study of blood T cell repertoires in COVID-19. TCRdb keeps only in-frame clones here, not all; method: immunoSEQ multiplex PCR. In the table there are 65,000 to 70,000 clones, around three quarters of which are singletons. Sequencing used peripheral blood. These receptors were taken from a man in his fifties or sixties with acute or convalescent COVID-19.

This clone was recorded a few times. V gene TRBV12-3 or TRBV12-4 combines with J gene TRBJ1-1; D uncertain. V dropped 1 base and J dropped 4 bases, with 7 bases sitting between them. This CDR3 is 13 amino acids long. In DNA form, the CDR3 reads TGTGCCAGCAGTTTAGATGAGGGCACTGAAGCTTTCTTT. It translates to CASSLDEGTEAFF.

The chain couples TRBV7-2 to TRBJ1-2, with a weak D call TRBD1 (5 bases). Deletions cut 3 bases from V and 7 bases from J, with 18 bases between. The germline V gene has CDR1 SGHTA and CDR2 FQGNSA. This CDR3 has 15 amino acids. The CDR3 region is CASSFSREGVGGYTF. CDR3 bases: TGTGCCAGCAGCTTTTCCAGGGAGGGAGTAGGTGGCTACACCTTC.

The genes are TRBV6-1 and TRBJ2-7; 10 bases fit TRBD2. The CDR3 spans 18 residues. CDR1 and CDR2 (germline): MNHNS, SASEGT. The V gene end was trimmed by 0 bases and the J gene end by 2 bases; junction bases not matched to a gene: 10. The CDR3: CASSEAFSLAGSTYEQYF. In DNA, the CDR3 is TGTGCCAGCAGTGAAGCCTTTTCACTAGCGGGAAGCACCTACGAGCAGTACTTC.

This rearrangement joins TRBV12-3 or TRBV12-4 to TRBJ2-1; D unresolved. V was shortened by 1 base and J by 8 bases, with 3 bases between the two germline ends. The CDR3 sequence is 11 residues long. For the CDR3, the DNA is TGTGCCAGCAGTTTAGGCGATGAGCAGTTCTTC. It codes for CASSLGDEQFF.

This clone was seen only once. The chain links TRBV29-1 to TRBJ1-2, with D uncertain. The V and J ends lost 7 bases and 8 bases respectively, with 17 bases between them. The germline CDR1 and CDR2 sequences are SQVTM and ANQGSEA. The CDR3 extends over 12 amino acids. CDR3 loop: CSARLFREGYTF. The DNA of the CDR3 is TGCAGCGCCCGACTTTTCCGGGAGGGCTACACCTTC.

The V gene is TRBV10-3, the J gene TRBJ1-5; D gene uncertain. With 3 bases removed from V and 4 bases from J, the gap between germline ends came to 16 bases. From germline, CDR1 is ENHRY and CDR2 SYGVKD. The CDR3 is 16 residues long. CDR3: CAISDGLGTTNQPQHF. In DNA, the CDR3 is TGTGCCATCAGTGACGGTCTTGGAACTACGAATCAGCCCCAGCATTTT.

The chain has TRBV5-6 and TRBJ2-5, with 11 nucleotides matching TRBD2. V dropped 4 bases and J dropped 3; count of bases not matched to a gene: 2. CDR3 length equals 14 residues. Germline V CDR1 and CDR2: SGHDT, YYEEEE. The CDR3 spells CASSAGLAEETQYF. The CDR3 region has the DNA TGTGCCAGCAGCGCGGGACTAGCGGAAGAGACCCAGTACTTC.

The rearrangement joins TRBV3-1 (or the pseudogene TRBV3-2) to TRBJ1-1; TRBD1 matches at 12 bases. There are 20 residues in the CDR3. Germline CDR1 is LGHDT and CDR2 is YNNKEL (reference sequence). V was pared by 0 bases and J by 8 bases, with 19 bases of the junction left unmatched. The CDR3 nucleotides read TGTGCCAGCAGCCAAGAGGGACAGGGGGCTGTAGAGCGAATAAATGAAGAAGCTTTCTTT. Encoded protein: CASSQEGQGAVERINEEAFF.

The sample holds a few counts of this clone. The CDR3 region has the DNA TGCGCCAGCAGCCCAACCTTCGCAGGGTACTCCTACGAGCAGTACTTC. Amino acid sequence: CASSPTFAGYSYEQYF. This chain joins TRBV5-1 and TRBJ2-7; a possible D gene is TRBD1 (5 bases). The CDR3 consists of 16 residues. Per germline, CDR1 SGHRS and CDR2 YFSETQ. V was cut by 4 bases and J by 0 bases, with 17 bases left in between. Drawing the rest from reference TRBV5-1 and TRBJ2-7, the complete variable domain is KAGVTQTPRYLIKTRGQQVTLSCSPISGHRSVSWYQQTPGQGLQFLFEYFSETQRNKGNFPGRFSGRQFSNSRSEMNVSTLELGDSALYLCASSPTFAGYSYEQYFGPGTRLTVT.

The chain carries TRBV7-9 and TRBJ1-1; D is possibly TRBD1 (6 bases). Germline lookup yields CDR1 SEHNR and CDR2 FQNEAQ (reference sequence). This CDR3 spans 15 amino acids. V shed 4 bases and J shed 4 bases, with 16 bases lying between them. CDR3 nucleotides: TGTGCCAGCAGCTCTCCCACAGGGCCTTTCACTGAAGCTTTCTTT. This translates into CASSSPTGPFTEAFF.

This rearrangement joins TRBV5-4 to TRBJ2-7; TRBD1 is a possible D gene (6 bases). Germline CDR1 reads SGHNT; CDR2 reads YYREEE (reference sequence). The V and J ends lost 5 bases and 5 bases respectively, with 14 bases between them. The CDR3 is 13 amino acids. CDR3 nucleotides: TGTGCCAGCAGTAATGACAGGTACCACGAGCAGTACTTC. Encoded protein: CASSNDRYHEQYF. Full variable domain (outside the CDR3, taken from reference TRBV5-4 and TRBJ2-7): ETGVTQSPTHLIKTRGQQVTLRCSSQSGHNTVSWYQQALGQGPQFIFQYYREEENGRGNFPPRFSGLQFPNYSSELNVNALELDDSALYLCASSNDRYHEQYFGPGTRLTVT.

V gene TRBV4-1 combines with J gene TRBJ1-3, with TRBD1 identical over 10 bases. The CDR3 is made up of 16 amino acids. V lost 1 base, J lost 7 bases, and 7 bases stayed unmatched. Germline CDR1 MGHRA, CDR2 YSYEKL. CDR3: CASSQGDRGVFNTIYF. As DNA, the CDR3 is TGCGCCAGCAGCCAAGGGGACAGGGGAGTCTTCAACACCATATATTTT.

The rearrangement joins TRBV10-3 to TRBJ2-3; D remains ambiguous. The germline V and J ends were trimmed by 2 bases and 3 bases, with 3 bases remaining between them. The V gene's germline CDR1 is ENHRY and CDR2 SYGVKD. The CDR3 covers 12 residues. This chain's CDR3 is CAISELTDTQYF. CDR3 DNA: TGTGCCATCAGTGAGCTAACAGATACGCAGTATTTT.

The V gene is TRBV12-3 or TRBV12-4, the J gene TRBJ1-1, with D possibly matching TRBD1 (6 bases). The CDR3 totals 13 residues. Trimming took off 7 bases at V and 4 bases at J, with 13 bases between the two ends. The CDR3 region is CASTSVGGTEAFF. The CDR3 nucleotides read TGTGCCAGCACCAGTGTAGGGGGCACTGAAGCTTTCTTT.

The chain carries TRBV7-2 and TRBJ2-2, with D perhaps TRBD1 (5 bases). Trimming shortened V by 5 bases and J by 4 bases, and 11 bases separated the two germline ends. CDR3 length: 14 amino acids. CDR1 and CDR2 from the germline V gene are SGHTA and FQGNSA. The CDR3 DNA reads TGTGCCAGCAGCATAAATCAGGGCACCGGGGAGCTGTTTTTT. Its protein is CASSINQGTGELFF.

J is TRBJ1-1 and V is TRBV2, with D possibly being TRBD1 (6 bases). Germline V lookup: CDR1 SNHLY, CDR2 FYNNEI. The CDR3 has 13 residues. Deletions cut 6 bases from V and 1 base from J, with 9 bases between. CDR3 residues: CASSLTGNTEAFF. For the CDR3, the DNA is TGTGCCAGCAGCCTGACAGGGAACACTGAAGCTTTCTTT.

This rearrangement joins TRBV2 to TRBJ2-2; 7 positions agree with TRBD1. Per the germline V gene, CDR1 is SNHLY and CDR2 is FYNNEI. The length of the CDR3 is 15 residues. With V trimmed by 7 bases and J by 0 bases, 5 bases remained unmatched. The CDR3 protein is CASMMQGANTGELFF. DNA of the CDR3: TGTGCCAGCATGATGCAGGGGGCGAACACCGGGGAGCTGTTTTTT.

The V and J genes are TRBV11-2 and TRBJ2-5; D gene ambiguous. With 3 bases removed from V and 2 bases from J, the gap between germline ends came to 7 bases. This CDR3 has 13 amino acids. The germline CDR1 and CDR2 sequences are SGHAT and FQNNGV. CDR3 protein: CASSFNRQETQYF. The CDR3 DNA follows: TGTGCCAGCAGCTTTAACAGACAAGAGACCCAGTACTTC.